One sample yielded the 28 T cell receptor beta chains listed below, sequenced in a study of monozygotic twins with inflammatory bowel disease (dated by TCRdb to between 2017 and 2020). The library was obtained by 5' RACE. Reads for this sample came from an Illumina HiSeq 2500. TCRdb reprocessed the reads and lists each CDR3 protein sequence as a single entry, with no DNA. The sample table gives tens of thousands of distinct CDR3 sequences. The ten largest clones take up less than 8% of the sample. Sequencing was done on a sample of blood. The receptor set was obtained from a human donor with ulcerative colitis or Crohn's disease, or a healthy co-twin of an affected twin (not recorded which).

The chain links TRBV10-3 to TRBJ1-1; TCRdb's assignment of TRBD1 cannot be checked, as there is no DNA. The CDR3 has 15 amino acids. Per germline, CDR1 ENHRY and CDR2 SYGVKD. The CDR3 reads CAIRSQGGANTEAFF.

The chain is built from TRBV12-3 or TRBV12-4 and TRBJ2-7; TCRdb picks TRBD1, but there is no DNA to check that call. The CDR3 extends over 13 amino acids. The CDR3 region is CASSSGQGNEQYF.

The rearrangement joins TRBV20-1 to TRBJ1-3. The CDR3 loop spans 13 amino acids. Per germline, CDR1 DFQATT and CDR2 SNEGSKA (reference sequence). This CDR3 reads CSARRAPGNTIYF.

This sequence joins TRBV29-1 and TRBJ2-1; without DNA, the TCRdb call of TRBD2 cannot be checked. Germline V gives CDR1 SQVTM, CDR2 ANQGSEA. The CDR3 runs 15 residues. CDR3 loop: CSVEELGLAKNEQFF.

The CDR3 sequence is CSAHLNNKQYF. The chain links TRBV20-1 to TRBJ2-7. This CDR3 spans 11 amino acids. Germline V gene lookup returns CDR1 DFQATT and CDR2 SNEGSKA (reference sequence).

The genes are TRBV7-9 and TRBJ2-7; TCRdb proposes TRBD2, but this gene call is untestable without DNA. This CDR3 is built from 16 residues. Germline assignment: CDR1 SEHNR and CDR2 FQNEAQ (reference sequence). The CDR3 sequence is CASSLLGGVNSYEQYF.

This chain joins TRBV19 and TRBJ1-2; with no DNA, the TCRdb D assignment of TRBD1 cannot be verified. The CDR3 has 15 amino acids. Germline V gene sequence: CDR1 LNHDA, CDR2 SQIVND (reference sequence). The CDR3 protein is CASIAPGQGFYGYTF.

The rearrangement uses TRBV18 and TRBJ1-4. The CDR3 has 16 residues. The germline gives CDR1 KGHSH, CDR2 LQKENI. CDR3 sequence reads: CASSPPGWREDEKLFF.

V and J are TRBV7-9 and TRBJ2-1. The CDR3 is 15 amino acids. In germline, CDR1 is SEHNR, CDR2 FQNEAQ (reference sequence). The CDR3 sequence is CASSLSETSANEQFF. The entire variable domain, with the rest obtained from reference TRBV7-9 and TRBJ2-1, is as follows: DTGVSQNPRHKITKRGQNVTFRCDPISEHNRLYWYRQTLGQGPEFLTYFQNEAQLEKSRLLSDRFSAERPKGSFSTLEIQRTEQGDSAMYLCASSLSETSANEQFFGPGTRLTVL.

The rearrangement links TRBV5-5 to TRBJ2-1. CDR3 length: 14 residues. From germline, CDR1 is SGHKS and CDR2 YYEKEE (reference sequence). The CDR3 region is CASSASSSYNEQFF.

The rearrangement links TRBV7-8 to TRBJ2-7; the D gene TCRdb calls, TRBD1, cannot be checked with no DNA. CDR1 is SGHVS and CDR2 is FQNEAQ in the germline V gene. The CDR3 totals 16 residues. CDR3 loop: CASSLRAGGQAYEQYF.

CDR3 in amino acids: CASSVLSGANVLTF. V gene TRBV2 combines with J gene TRBJ2-6. Germline V gene lookup returns CDR1 SNHLY and CDR2 FYNNEI. This CDR3 has 14 residues.

The J gene is TRBJ1-5, the V gene TRBV3-1; TCRdb lists TRBD1, though no DNA is available to test this call. Looked up from germline, CDR1 is LGHDT and CDR2 is YNNKEL (reference sequence). The CDR3 is 17 amino acids. The chain's CDR3 is CASSRSGTGSSNQPQHF.

The rearrangement joins TRBV20-1 to TRBJ2-1; without DNA, the TCRdb call of TRBD2 cannot be checked. The CDR3 length is 13 residues. Looked up from germline, CDR1 is DFQATT and CDR2 is SNEGSKA (reference sequence). The CDR3 protein is CSASLAGYNEQFF.

The chain links TRBV9 to TRBJ1-2; TCRdb indicates TRBD1, and absent DNA this call remains unverified. The V gene's germline CDR1 is SGDLS and CDR2 YYNGEE. The CDR3 covers 15 residues. The CDR3 region is CASSVAAGGRYGYTF.

The V and J genes are TRBV29-1 and TRBJ2-7; TCRdb indicates TRBD1, and absent DNA this call remains unverified. Germline lookup yields CDR1 SQVTM and CDR2 ANQGSEA. CDR3 length: 13 residues. CDR3: CSVEDPRTYEQYF.

The V and J genes are TRBV28 and TRBJ2-7; the TCRdb call, TRBD2, lacks DNA for checking. There are 16 residues in the CDR3. Germline lookup yields CDR1 MDHEN and CDR2 SYDVKM. This chain's CDR3 is CASRPGSGGSSYEQYF.

The chain employs TRBV29-1 and TRBJ2-3; TCRdb proposes TRBD1, but this gene call is untestable without DNA. This CDR3 region has 15 residues. CDR1 and CDR2 (germline): SQVTM, ANQGSEA. CDR3 region: CSVVRGQGLTDTQYF.

The J gene is TRBJ1-1, the V gene TRBV12-3 or TRBV12-4. This CDR3 is built from 15 residues. The CDR3 loop is CASSFGRRGVAEAFF.

The CDR3: CASSLDLNTEAFF. V usage is TRBV7-9 and J usage is TRBJ1-1. Germline V gene data show CDR1 as SEHNR and CDR2 as FQNEAQ (reference sequence). The CDR3 runs 13 residues.

This chain links TRBV4-2 with TRBJ1-5; TCRdb's assignment of TRBD1 cannot be checked, as there is no DNA. This CDR3 has 15 residues. The germline CDR1 and CDR2 sequences are LGHNA and YNFKEQ. The CDR3 sequence: CASSQGGKGGEPQHF.

The V gene is TRBV11-3, the J gene TRBJ2-2; TCRdb designates TRBD1, a call that cannot be tested without DNA. The CDR3 totals 15 residues. CDR1 SGHNT and CDR2 YENEEA come from the germline V gene. CDR3: CASSPGQGNTGELFF.

J is TRBJ1-6 and V is TRBV4-1. Germline-derived CDR1 and CDR2 are MGHRA and YSYEKL. The CDR3 loop spans 17 amino acids. The CDR3 loop is CASSQVVDSSYNSPLHF.

The chain uses TRBV7-9 and TRBJ2-3; TCRdb outputs TRBD1, but without DNA this stays unchecked. CDR1 is SEHNR, CDR2 FQNEAQ, per germline (reference sequence). CDR3 size: 14 residues. The CDR3 is CASSYDRGADTQYF. Looking up the rest from reference TRBV7-9 and TRBJ2-3 gives the full variable domain: DTGVSQNPRHKITKRGQNVTFRCDPISEHNRLYWYRQTLGQGPEFLTYFQNEAQLEKSRLLSDRFSAERPKGSFSTLEIQRTEQGDSAMYLCASSYDRGADTQYFGPGTRLTVL.

The V call is TRBV20-1, the J call TRBJ2-3; TCRdb indicates TRBD1, and absent DNA this call remains unverified. The CDR3 is made up of 14 amino acids. Germline CDR1 is DFQATT and CDR2 is SNEGSKA (reference sequence). This CDR3 reads CSASSQGGSDTQYF.

The chain couples TRBV5-6 to TRBJ1-5. The CDR3 has 13 residues. Germline CDR1 and CDR2: SGHDT and YYEEEE. CDR3 region: CASSLWGLQPQHF.

The chain has TRBV7-9 and TRBJ1-4; the D call of TRBD1 rests on TCRdb alone, since no DNA is present to check it. The CDR3 covers 12 residues. Germline CDR1 is SEHNR and CDR2 is FQNEAQ (reference sequence). CDR3 residues: CASSAPDEKLFF.

The chain links TRBV29-1 to TRBJ1-2; the TRBD1 assignment by TCRdb is unverifiable without DNA. The CDR3 runs to 12 residues. Germline V lookup: CDR1 SQVTM, CDR2 ANQGSEA. The CDR3 is CSVEGSGGGYTF.